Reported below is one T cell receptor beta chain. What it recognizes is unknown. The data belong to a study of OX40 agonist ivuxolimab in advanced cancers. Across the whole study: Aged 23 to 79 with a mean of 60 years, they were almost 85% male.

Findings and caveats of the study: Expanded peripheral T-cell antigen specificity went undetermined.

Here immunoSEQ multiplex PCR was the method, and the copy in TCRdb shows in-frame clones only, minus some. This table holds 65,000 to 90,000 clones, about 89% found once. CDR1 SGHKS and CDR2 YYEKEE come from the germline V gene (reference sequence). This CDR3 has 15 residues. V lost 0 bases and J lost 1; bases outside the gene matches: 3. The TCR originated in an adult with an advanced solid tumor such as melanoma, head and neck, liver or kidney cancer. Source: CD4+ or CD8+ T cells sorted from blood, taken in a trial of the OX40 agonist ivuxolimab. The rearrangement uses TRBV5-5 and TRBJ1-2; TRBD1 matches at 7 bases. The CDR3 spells CASSLEGAFNYGYTF. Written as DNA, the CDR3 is TGTGCCAGCAGCTTGGAGGGGGCATTTAACTATGGCTACACCTTC.